The present T cell receptor (beta chain) was sequenced within a study of T-cell reconstitution after alpha-beta-depleted transplantation in children. Unique molecular identifiers were used to barcode this TCRbeta library. Each CDR3 protein gets one entry after TCRdb re-called the PCR reads with MiXCR. This table holds around 200,000 distinct CDR3 sequences, about 6.8% found once. In its sample, this clonotype was seen many times. CDR3 length equals 16 residues. Trimming cost V 3 bases and J 3 bases, with 12 bases left between them. Germline V lookup: CDR1 LNHDA, CDR2 SQIVND (reference sequence). The input for sequencing was PBMCs from the stem cell graft donor, taken from the stem cell graft. This TCR came from a human donor who donated a stem cell graft to a child with Wiskott-Aldrich syndrome. This rearrangement joins TRBV19 to TRBJ2-6, with a tentative D call TRBD2 (6 bases). The CDR3 DNA follows: TGTGCCAGTAGTATCGATGCGGGGTTTGGGGCCAACGTCCTGACTTTC. It specifies CASSIDAGFGANVLTF.